The rows below give T cell receptor beta chains drawn from one sample of a study of blood T cell repertoires in COVID-19. Generated by immunoSEQ multiplex PCR, the TCRdb table keeps only in-frame clones and is missing some. Among roughly 120,000 clones listed, 80% to 90% were seen once. The sample was peripheral blood. Receptors were obtained from a man between 65 and 80 years old with active or convalescent COVID-19. The conserved cysteine and the conserved F or W are not part of the CDR3 here. Fields, in order: V gene, J gene, D gene, CDR3 protein. The D gene is left open where the match is weak.

v_call: TRBV28; j_call: TRBJ2-7; d_call: NA; cdr3_aa: ASIRGPSYEQY
v_call: TRBV6-5; j_call: TRBJ2-2; d_call: NA; cdr3_aa: ASRHEPRTGELF
v_call: TRBV14; j_call: TRBJ2-7; d_call: TRBD2; cdr3_aa: ASSRLAGELDEQY
v_call: TRBV9; j_call: TRBJ2-1; d_call: NA; cdr3_aa: ASSPLSGPYNEQF
v_call: TRBV28; j_call: TRBJ2-5; d_call: TRBD2; cdr3_aa: ASRRENLGTQY
v_call: TRBV10-3; j_call: TRBJ2-5; d_call: NA; cdr3_aa: AISDGGTQETQY
v_call: TRBV23-1; j_call: TRBJ2-7; d_call: TRBD1; cdr3_aa: ASTIGTATYEQY
v_call: TRBV28; j_call: TRBJ1-3; d_call: NA; cdr3_aa: ASSPPGTYGNTIY
v_call: TRBV7-2; j_call: TRBJ1-3; d_call: TRBD1; cdr3_aa: ASSGDRDFGNTIY
v_call: TRBV29-1; j_call: TRBJ1-1; d_call: TRBD1; cdr3_aa: SARQGEGTEAF
v_call: TRBV19; j_call: TRBJ1-1; d_call: NA; cdr3_aa: ASSRVGGNTEAF